The rows below give T cell receptor beta chains drawn from one sample of a study of CD8 T cells in ankylosing spondylitis. TCRdb fed the 5' RACE reads into MiXCR, producing one record per CDR3 protein. This sample yields 200,000 to 250,000 distinct CDR3 sequences, of which roughly 18% are seen a single time; 42% belongs to the top ten. Sequencing was carried out using blood, either unsorted or a sorted T cell fraction (not recorded which). The receptors were gathered from a male donor with ankylosing spondylitis. Both conserved end residues are part of each CDR3. Fields, in order: V gene, J gene, D gene, clone size, CDR3 protein, CDR3 DNA. A D gene is named only where the DNA matches it firmly. Clone size is not always given. Where it is, it says once, few, many or a class for expanded clones.

TRBV4-1,TRBJ1-5,.,many,CASSQGVRGVEPQHF,TGCGCCAGCAGCCAAGGGGTCCGGGGGGTCGAGCCCCAGCATTTT
TRBV18,TRBJ2-7,.,few,CASSPSPRSYEQYF,TGTGCCAGCTCACCGAGTCCCCGATCCTACGAGCAGTACTTC
TRBV7-9,TRBJ1-1,TRBD1,many,CASSSWTGGYTEAFF,TGTGCCAGCAGCTCCTGGACAGGGGGCTACACTGAAGCTTTCTTT
TRBV27,TRBJ2-1,TRBD2,.,CASSPTSGGSYNEQFF,TGTGCCAGCAGCCCGACTAGCGGGGGGTCCTACAATGAGCAGTTCTTC
TRBV3-1,TRBJ2-3,.,many,CASSQDLGPPTQYF,TGTGCCAGCAGCCAAGATCTCGGACCGCCAACGCAGTATTTT
TRBV2,TRBJ1-4,.,many,CASSDPRRGEKLFF,TGTGCCAGCAGTGACCCAAGAAGGGGTGAAAAACTGTTTTTT
TRBV30,TRBJ1-5,.,.,CAWRHKPDQPQHF,TGTGCCTGGAGACACAAGCCCGATCAGCCCCAGCATTTT
TRBV27,TRBJ2-5,.,few,CASSRRWGVDQETQYF,TGTGCCAGCAGTCGACGGTGGGGGGTCGACCAAGAGACCCAGTACTTC
TRBV9,TRBJ1-1,TRBD1,few,CASSANRDRAGTEAFF,TGTGCCAGCAGCGCCAACCGGGACAGGGCGGGCACTGAAGCTTTCTTT
TRBV29-1,TRBJ2-1,.,few,CSVGGTPGEKRNEQFF,TGCAGCGTTGGAGGAACCCCAGGCGAAAAACGCAATGAGCAGTTCTTC
TRBV12-3/TRBV12-4,TRBJ2-1,TRBD2,.,CASSLDGGALNEQFF,TGTGCCAGCAGTTTAGACGGGGGGGCCCTCAATGAGCAGTTCTTC
TRBV12-3/TRBV12-4,TRBJ2-5,TRBD2,few,CASSSSSGRAEGTQYF,TGTGCCAGCAGTTCTTCTAGCGGGAGGGCCGAGGGGACCCAGTACTTC
TRBV12-3/TRBV12-4,TRBJ2-1,TRBD2,many,CASTPLAPNEQFF,TGTGCCAGCACCCCACTAGCGCCCAATGAGCAGTTCTTC
TRBV4-3,TRBJ2-1,.,.,CASSQDRGRVSSYNEQFF,TGCGCCAGCAGCCAAGATAGAGGCAGGGTGTCTTCCTACAATGAGCAGTTCTTC
TRBV4-2,TRBJ2-7,TRBD2,many,CASSQGGGGTLYEQYF,TGTGCCAGCAGCCAAGGGGGGGGAGGAACCCTCTACGAGCAGTACTTC
TRBV2,TRBJ2-1,TRBD2,few,CASGTSGGYNEQFF,TGTGCCAGCGGGACTAGCGGGGGCTACAATGAGCAGTTCTTC
TRBV7-9,TRBJ2-5,TRBD2,.,CASSFRGRGQETQYF,TGTGCCAGCAGCTTTCGCGGGAGAGGCCAAGAGACCCAGTACTTC
TRBV12-5,TRBJ2-4,.,.,CASGTTRDIRNIQYF,TGTGCTAGTGGAACAACCCGGGACATACGAAACATTCAGTACTTC
TRBV7-2,TRBJ2-2,.,few,CASSLASGLSLLSTGELFF,TGTGCCAGCAGCTTAGCATCGGGATTAAGTCTGTTGAGCACCGGGGAGCTGTTTTTT
TRBV14,TRBJ2-7,.,few,CASSQGGVNEQYF,TGTGCCAGCAGCCAAGGGGGCGTGAACGAGCAGTACTTC
TRBV29-1,TRBJ2-7,TRBD1,few,CSVEDRGESYEQYF,TGCAGCGTTGAGGACAGGGGGGAATCCTACGAGCAGTACTTC
TRBV11-2,TRBJ1-2,.,.,CAISFYLRGHRGYTF,TGTGCCATCAGCTTTTATTTACGCGGGCATAGGGGCTACACCTTC
TRBV20-1,TRBJ2-1,.,.,CSAKLVAEQFF,TGCAGTGCTAAACTAGTTGCTGAGCAGTTCTTC
TRBV20-1,TRBJ1-2,.,few,CSATDGLYGYTF,TGCAGTGCTACCGATGGGCTGTATGGCTACACCTTC
TRBV29-1,TRBJ2-7,.,few,CSVGGRVASEQYF,TGCAGCGTTGGGGGCAGGGTGGCTTCCGAGCAGTACTTC
TRBV4-1,TRBJ2-1,.,.,CASSQVPPSSLGNEQFF,TGCGCCAGCAGCCAAGTCCCACCGTCTAGTTTGGGCAATGAGCAGTTCTTC
TRBV6-2/TRBV6-3,TRBJ1-4,.,.,CASSWSEKLFF,TGTGCCAGCAGTTGGAGTGAAAAACTGTTTTTT
TRBV6-5,TRBJ1-1,.,few,CASSYSMANTEAFF,TGTGCCAGCAGTTACTCAATGGCGAACACTGAAGCTTTCTTT
TRBV18,TRBJ2-7,.,.,CASSPLGSIYEQYF,TGTGCCAGCTCACCACTGGGATCGATATACGAGCAGTACTTC
TRBV11-2,TRBJ2-1,TRBD2,many,CASHTTGGGNEQFF,TGTGCCAGCCATACTACCGGCGGGGGAAATGAGCAGTTCTTC
TRBV4-1,TRBJ2-7,TRBD2,.,CASSSWTSGAEEQYF,TGCGCCAGCAGCTCGTGGACTAGCGGGGCAGAAGAGCAGTACTTC
TRBV28,TRBJ2-7,.,.,CASSFAGTSYEQYF,TGTGCCAGCAGTTTCGCCGGGACGTCCTACGAGCAGTACTTC
TRBV5-6,TRBJ1-2,.,few,CASRTGGGLGYGYTF,TGTGCCAGCAGGACCGGAGGGGGTCTCGGCTATGGCTACACCTTC
TRBV5-1,TRBJ2-2,.,.,CASSIATTGELFF,TGCGCCAGCAGCATCGCTACCACCGGGGAGCTGTTTTTT
TRBV7-9,TRBJ2-7,.,few,CASSPEGGASEQYF,TGTGCCAGCAGCCCTGAAGGGGGGGCCAGCGAGCAGTACTTC
TRBV18,TRBJ2-1,TRBD2,.,CASSPQGTSVYNEQFF,TGTGCCAGCTCACCACAAGGGACTAGCGTTTACAATGAGCAGTTCTTC
TRBV12-3/TRBV12-4,TRBJ1-2,.,few,CASSLDGPYGYTF,TGTGCCAGCAGTCTAGACGGACCCTATGGCTACACCTTC
TRBV19,TRBJ2-1,.,.,CASSIDLEHNEQFF,TGTGCCAGTAGTATAGATCTCGAGCACAATGAGCAGTTCTTC
TRBV27,TRBJ2-1,TRBD1,.,CASSLGVTGAYNEQFF,TGTGCCAGCAGTTTAGGGGTGACAGGGGCCTACAATGAGCAGTTCTTC
TRBV20-1,TRBJ2-7,.,.,CSASSAAGRTYEQYF,TGCAGTGCTAGTTCGGCGGCGGGGAGGACCTACGAGCAGTACTTC
TRBV19,TRBJ2-1,TRBD2,.,CASSMGVGSGTYNEQFF,TGTGCCAGTAGTATGGGGGTGGGTAGCGGGACTTACAATGAGCAGTTCTTC
TRBV5-5,TRBJ2-2,TRBD1,.,CASNTGGAPGELFF,TGTGCCAGCAACACAGGGGGCGCGCCCGGGGAGCTGTTTTTT
TRBV7-9,TRBJ2-7,TRBD1,.,CASSPWTGRNEQYF,TGTGCCAGCAGCCCCTGGACAGGGAGGAACGAGCAGTACTTC
TRBV11-2,TRBJ2-3,.,few,CASSPGRLDTQYF,TGTGCCAGCAGCCCCGGACGGTTAGATACGCAGTATTTT
TRBV10-3,TRBJ1-1,TRBD1,few,CAISEGGQATEAFF,TGTGCCATCAGTGAAGGGGGACAGGCCACTGAAGCTTTCTTT
TRBV6-5,TRBJ2-1,.,few,CASSYSVSYNEQFF,TGTGCCAGCAGTTACTCGGTCAGTTACAATGAGCAGTTCTTC
TRBV4-3,TRBJ1-2,.,.,CASSQDWGTESYGYTF,TGCGCCAGCAGCCAAGATTGGGGGACGGAGAGCTATGGCTACACCTTC
TRBV27,TRBJ2-7,TRBD1,.,CASSPSGQPHEYF,TGTGCCAGCAGTCCCTCGGGACAGCCTCATGAGTACTTC
TRBV6-2/TRBV6-3,TRBJ1-2,TRBD1,.,CASRELQGSYGYTF,TGTGCCAGCAGGGAACTACAGGGGAGCTATGGCTACACCTTC
TRBV7-9,TRBJ2-2,TRBD2,few,CASSSGTSYTGELFF,TGTGCCAGCAGCTCCGGGACTAGTTACACCGGGGAGCTGTTTTTT
TRBV7-9,TRBJ2-5,.,.,CASSWAVAGETQYF,TGTGCCAGCAGCTGGGCTGTGGCTGGAGAGACCCAGTACTTC
TRBV4-3,TRBJ2-7,.,few,CASSPTDGTYEQYF,TGCGCCAGCAGCCCGACGGACGGAACCTACGAGCAGTACTTC
TRBV29-1,TRBJ2-7,.,.,CSVEKGEGLEQYF,TGCAGCGTTGAAAAGGGTGAGGGTCTCGAGCAGTACTTC
TRBV2,TRBJ2-1,.,few,CASNGEDEQFF,TGTGCCAGCAACGGAGAGGATGAGCAGTTCTTC
TRBV2,TRBJ2-7,.,few,CASRTFSGTYEQYF,TGTGCCAGCCGGACTTTCTCGGGGACCTACGAGCAGTACTTC